This TCR beta chain was found in a study of blood T cell repertoires in COVID-19. About the research overall: PBMCs, B-cell-depleted T cells, or T cells were the source of the cDNA or gDNA that made up the material.

Trimming shortened V by 0 bases and J by 8 bases, and 20 bases separated the two germline ends. CDR1 and CDR2 from the germline V gene are KGHSH and LQKENI. The CDR3 loop spans 17 amino acids. Original data processing: Scientists estimated how many nucleated cells there were by amplifying reference gene primers. Libraries were prepared by immunoSEQ multiplex PCR; TCRdb keeps only in-frame clonotypes and omits some of them. V and J calls and clone size come straight from that table; D and trimming were deduced from the DNA. The data show about 120,000 clones, with over 80% seen just once and under 4% held by the top ten. The study recruited people aged roughly 18 to 100 years across around 23 US areas. The study assigned cohorts using participant-reported clinical history.

This rearrangement joins TRBV18 to TRBJ2-1; D might be TRBD2 (6 bases). The sequence was collected from a young woman who had recovered from COVID-19. Sequenced material: PBMCs or T cells enriched from blood (not recorded which). The CDR3 DNA reads TGTGCCAGCTCACCACCTTTAACGGGAGCGGATTGGGATGAGCAGTTCTTC. Amino acid sequence: CASSPPLTGADWDEQFF.